A selection of T cell receptor beta chains follows, all from one sample in a study of a mutant IDH1 vaccine in newly diagnosed glioma. The antigens of these receptors remain unknown. Data came from immunoSEQ multiplex PCR; TCRdb stores just in-frame clones and leaves some out. This sample has about 32,000 clones, with more than 75% found just once. This specimen was PBMCs, taken from a glioma patient whose treatment included an IDH1 peptide vaccine. The receptors here all came from a woman in her thirties or forties with glioma. The CDR3 runs from the conserved cysteine through the conserved F or W.

TRBV5-6,CASAPRGINQPQHF
TRBV5-1,CASSSPSDGSGYTF
TRBV4-1,CASSQGRQRSGNTIYF
TRBV30,CAWSFTQGHVDF
TRBV19,CASSAYEAFF
TRBV20-1,CSARVSETQYF
TRBV10-2,CASRETGAKNIQYF
TRBV18,CASSPAWGGDSTDTQYF
TRBV5-6,CASSSDSDPWNSPLHF
TRBV25-1,CASNVQGAPNEQFF
TRBV2,CASSWDGSNTGELFF
TRBV30,CAGDGDTAGETQYF
TRBV30,CAWSVSDLNTEAFF
TRBV29-1,CSVGGRSPGQYF
TRBV11-3,CASSQTSGIADTQYF
TRBV12-5,CASGLTGVGGPQYF
TRBV19,CASSIGPGTGGTEAFF
TRBV2,CASTQGWENQPQHF
TRBV5-4,CASSLADLVGYTF
TRBV5-1,CASSSPSSKPGQGLNYGYTF
TRBV25-1,CASSGERLQETQYF
TRBV6-1,CASRPSNQPQHF
TRBV4-2,CASSQDGRGDNGYTF
TRBV9,CASSVEGGDSSYEQYF
TRBV25-1,CASSEYGQPQHF
TRBV5-4,CASSSSGLYYNEQFF
TRBV7-8,CASSLRQGGGAQHF
TRBV19,CASARVFTEAFF
TRBV10-3,CAISGPGSEQYF
TRBV2,CASSPSGLAGSFF
TRBV15,CATSRETSGGQETQYF
TRBV23-1,CASSQSAKGPEAFF
TRBV5-1,CASSPGGTEAFF
TRBV9,CASSPRGNFEAFF
TRBV7-2,CASSWGLAGGEQYF
TRBV30,CAWKTPPLRELSGYTF
TRBV7-8,CASSLRQAMSPLHF
TRBV30,CAWAGGEQYF
TRBV9,CASSPHGSGANSYNEQFF
TRBV7-9,CASSLGEPLHF
TRBV27,CASSAAWHPYYEQYF
TRBV7-6,CASSETSGVLGEQFF
TRBV6-5,CASSYSSGANEKLFF
TRBV9,CASSLGQSTDTQYF
TRBV29-1,CSVGGGYEQYF
TRBV6-5,CASNLGAEAFF
TRBV7-2,CASSPRSSYNSPLHF
TRBV28,CASRAGGSGYTF
TRBV9,CASSVVAGGSYNEQFF
TRBV7-7,CASSLSEVDHTQYF
TRBV5-5,CASSLGIGQGNTEAFF